This T cell receptor (beta chain) is from a study of OX40 agonist ivuxolimab in advanced cancers. Study information: Patients were under 90% male with ages roughly 20 to 80, mean approximately 58.

The protocol was immunoSEQ multiplex PCR, while the TCRdb copy is restricted to in-frame clones and leaves out a portion. Of tens of thousands of clones listed, 89% are singletons. J gave up 2 bases and V 7 bases, and 15 bases lay outside the gene matches. The CDR3 has 18 amino acids. The sequence derives from an adult with an advanced solid tumor such as melanoma, head and neck, liver or kidney cancer. The source was CD4+ or CD8+ T cells sorted from blood, collected in a trial of the OX40 agonist ivuxolimab. This rearrangement joins TRBV23-1 to TRBJ2-2, with TRBD2 identical over 8 bases. TRBV23-1 is classed as an ORF, of uncertain function. The CDR3 region has the DNA TGCGCCAGCACCCCGATCGGGACTAGTACCACTAACACCGGGGAGCTGTTTTTT. It encodes CASTPIGTSTTNTGELFF.